This T cell receptor beta chain was sequenced during a study of tissue T cells after allogeneic stem cell transplantation. Study-wide findings and caveats: In patients and mice, blood and spleen missed much of tissue repertoire. Across patients, clones rarely overlapped, yet motif clusters were shared tissue-specifically. Alloreactivity or antigen specificity of tissue TCRs was not determined; some clones might be host cells.

Time point reported: mouse harvest day 7 after allogeneic transplant. Each mouse received 10^7 T-cell-depleted marrow cells plus 10^6 splenic CD5+ T cells by tail vein. This mouse GVHD model was MHC-mismatched B6 to BALB/c, profiled day 7 or 14. Some clones are missing from TCRdb's copy, which holds only in-frame ones; the method was immunoSEQ multiplex PCR. Of 5,500 to 6,500 clones listed, roughly 40% are singletons. A remark on this clone: Its cognate antigen is unknown. The listed genes are named as in mouse. The read gets to within 1 residue of the CDR3 end, and the germline J gene fills in the rest.

Looked up from germline, CDR1 is SGHSA and CDR2 is FRNQAP. J lost 4 bases, V lost 3 bases, and 4 bases had no gene match. The CDR3 is 14 amino acids. This TCR was recovered from a female BALB/c mouse given C57BL/6 T cells with graft-versus-host disease after an allogeneic hematopoietic cell transplant. Sequenced material: skin. The V and J genes are TRBV16 and TRBJ1-1, with 8 bases lining up with TRBD1. The CDR3 spells CASSFHRGGTEVFF. The sequenced part of the CDR3 DNA is TGTGCAAGCAGCTTCCACAGGGGGGGCACAGAAGTCTTC.